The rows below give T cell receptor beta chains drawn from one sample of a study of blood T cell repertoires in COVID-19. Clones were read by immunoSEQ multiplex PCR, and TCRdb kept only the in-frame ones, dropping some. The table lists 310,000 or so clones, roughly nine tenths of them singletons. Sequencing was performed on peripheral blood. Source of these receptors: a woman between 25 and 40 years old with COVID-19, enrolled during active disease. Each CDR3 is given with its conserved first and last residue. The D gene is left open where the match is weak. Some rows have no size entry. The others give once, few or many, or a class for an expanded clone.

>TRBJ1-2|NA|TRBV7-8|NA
CASSLGVRVAYGYTF
TGTGCCAGCAGCTTAGGTGTCAGGGTCGCCTATGGCTACACCTTC
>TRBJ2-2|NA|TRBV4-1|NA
CASSQVGGTGGELFF
TGCGCCAGCAGCCAAGTTGGGGGGACGGGCGGGGAGCTGTTTTTT
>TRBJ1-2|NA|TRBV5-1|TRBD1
CASSPSDRGLGYTF
TGCGCCAGCAGCCCGTCGGACAGGGGGCTAGGCTACACCTTC
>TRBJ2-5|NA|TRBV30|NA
CAWSVGSRPQQETQYF
TGTGCCTGGAGTGTAGGGAGTCGGCCACAACAAGAGACCCAGTACTTC
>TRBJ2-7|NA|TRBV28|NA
CASSLWDSGANEQYF
TGTGCCAGCAGTTTATGGGACAGCGGGGCTAACGAGCAGTACTTC
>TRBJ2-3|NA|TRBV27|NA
CASSALASTDTQYF
TGTGCCAGCAGTGCCTTAGCTAGCACAGATACGCAGTATTTT
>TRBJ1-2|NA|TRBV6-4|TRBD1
CASSEQGNYGYTF
TGTGCCAGCAGCGAACAGGGGAACTATGGCTACACCTTC
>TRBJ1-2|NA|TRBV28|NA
CASSLRGRGYTF
TGTGCCAGCAGTTTGCGGGGGCGTGGCTACACCTTC
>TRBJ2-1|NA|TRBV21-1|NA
CASSKSNREREQFF
TGTGCCAGCAGCAAATCGAACAGGGAGAGGGAGCAGTTCTTC
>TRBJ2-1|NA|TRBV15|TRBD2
CATSRDPLAGTEQFF
TGTGCCACCAGCAGAGATCCACTAGCGGGAACAGAGCAGTTCTTC
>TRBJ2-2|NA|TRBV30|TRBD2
CAWRGSSGRAEKNTGELFF
TGTGCCTGGAGGGGCTCCAGCGGGAGGGCCGAAAAGAACACCGGGGAGCTGTTTTTT
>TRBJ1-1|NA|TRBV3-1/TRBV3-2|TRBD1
CASSQERTGWGRGTEAFF
TGTGCCAGCAGCCAAGAGCGGACAGGGTGGGGAAGGGGCACTGAAGCTTTCTTT
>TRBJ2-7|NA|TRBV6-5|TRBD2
CASSYSTQAGGYEQYF
TGTGCCAGCAGTTACTCGACCCAGGCGGGAGGCTACGAGCAGTACTTC
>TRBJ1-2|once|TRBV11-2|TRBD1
CASSLGGQAFYGYTF
TGTGCCAGCAGCTTAGGCGGACAGGCCTTCTATGGCTACACCTTC
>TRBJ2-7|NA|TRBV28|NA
CASSSPYGAKGYEQYF
TGTGCCAGCAGTTCTCCCTACGGAGCCAAGGGGTACGAGCAGTACTTC
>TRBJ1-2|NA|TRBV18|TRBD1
CASSPRDRSYGYTF
TGTGCCAGCTCACCACGGGACAGATCCTATGGCTACACCTTC
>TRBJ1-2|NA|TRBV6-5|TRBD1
CASQDRASYGYTF
TGTGCCAGTCAGGACAGGGCGTCCTATGGCTACACCTTC
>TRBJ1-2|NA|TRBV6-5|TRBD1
CASTLMVQGADYTF
TGTGCCAGTACCCTCATGGTGCAGGGGGCAGACTACACCTTC
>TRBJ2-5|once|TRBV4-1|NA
CASSQASGTQYF
TGCGCCAGCAGCCAAGCATCCGGGACCCAGTACTTC
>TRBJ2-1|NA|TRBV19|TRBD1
CASSTGTGWNEQFF
TGTGCCAGTAGTACCGGGACAGGGTGGAATGAGCAGTTCTTC
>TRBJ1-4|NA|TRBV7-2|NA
CASSAARNEKLFF
TGTGCCAGCAGCGCGGCTCGTAATGAAAAACTGTTTTTT
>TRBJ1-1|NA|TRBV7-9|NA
CASSLEGVWTEAFF
TGTGCCAGCAGCTTAGAGGGGGTATGGACTGAAGCTTTCTTT
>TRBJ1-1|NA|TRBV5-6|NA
CASSLAVRTVNTEAFF
TGTGCCAGCAGCTTGGCGGTCAGGACAGTGAACACTGAAGCTTTCTTT
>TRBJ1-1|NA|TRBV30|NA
CAWSRHRLEAFF
TGTGCCTGGAGTCGACACCGGCTTGAAGCTTTCTTT
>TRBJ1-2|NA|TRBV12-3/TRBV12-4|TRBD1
CASSTRGLSGYTF
TGTGCCAGCAGTACCAGGGGGCTCAGTGGCTACACCTTC
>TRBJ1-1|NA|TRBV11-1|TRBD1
CASSPQGASEAFF
TGTGCCAGCAGCCCCCAGGGGGCGTCGGAAGCTTTCTTT
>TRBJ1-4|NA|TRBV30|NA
CAWTTGMREEKLFF
TGTGCCTGGACCACCGGGATGAGAGAGGAAAAACTGTTTTTT
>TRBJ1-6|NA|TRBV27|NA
CASSADSLLSYNSPLHF
TGTGCCAGCAGTGCCGACAGTCTACTCTCCTATAATTCACCCCTCCACTTT
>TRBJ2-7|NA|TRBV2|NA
CASSEVEGRISEYF
TGTGCCAGCAGTGAAGTTGAGGGCAGAATATCGGAGTACTTC
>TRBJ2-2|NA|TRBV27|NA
CASGKGDSIPTGELFF
TGTGCCAGCGGGAAAGGGGATAGCATTCCCACCGGGGAGCTGTTTTTT
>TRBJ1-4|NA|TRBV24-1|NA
CTTLDKHPTNEKLFF
TGTACCACCCTCGATAAACACCCAACTAATGAAAAACTGTTTTTT
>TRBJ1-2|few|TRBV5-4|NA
CASSPAGGANYGYTF
TGTGCCAGCAGCCCCGCCGGGGGAGCTAACTATGGCTACACCTTC
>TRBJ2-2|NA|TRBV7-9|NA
CARLSNTGELFF
TGTGCCAGGCTGAGTAACACCGGGGAGCTGTTTTTT
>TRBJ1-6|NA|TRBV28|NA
CASSLEQGNNSPLHF
TGTGCCAGCAGTTTAGAGCAGGGAAATAATTCACCCCTCCACTTT
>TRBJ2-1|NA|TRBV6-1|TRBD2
CASSEVGLAGEVRNEQFF
TGTGCCAGCAGTGAAGTGGGACTAGCGGGAGAGGTACGGAATGAGCAGTTCTTC